The rows below give T cell receptor beta chains drawn from one sample of a study of blood T cell repertoires in COVID-19. This table comes from immunoSEQ multiplex PCR, and its TCRdb copy is limited to in-frame clones, with some not included. Among roughly 300,000 clones listed, around 86% were seen once. Sequenced sample: PBMCs or T cells enriched from blood (not recorded which). The receptors here all came from a woman between 35 and 50 years old with acute COVID-19. Both conserved end residues are part of each CDR3. Each record gives: CDR3 protein, CDR3 DNA, J gene, V gene, D gene, clone size. A D gene is named only where the DNA matches it firmly. Clone size is not always given. Where it is, it says once, few, many or a class for expanded clones.

CDR3: CASSQGGRADTEAFF; DNA: TGCGCCAGCAGCCAAGGAGGCAGGGCGGACACTGAAGCTTTCTTT; J: TRBJ1-1; V: TRBV4-1; D: -; size: -
CDR3: CASSAQKGADTDTQYF; DNA: TGTGCCAGCAGCGCACAAAAGGGGGCGGACACAGATACGCAGTATTTT; J: TRBJ2-3; V: TRBV4-2; D: TRBD1; size: medium-sized
CDR3: CATKELAIDTQYF; DNA: TGTGCCACCAAGGAACTAGCTATAGATACGCAGTATTTT; J: TRBJ2-3; V: TRBV15; D: -; size: -
CDR3: CASSRDTAFNTIYF; DNA: TGTGCCAGCAGCCGAGATACTGCGTTCAACACCATATATTTT; J: TRBJ1-3; V: TRBV14; D: -; size: few
CDR3: CATSDPYPPPGQGAADTQYF; DNA: TGTGCCACCAGTGACCCTTACCCACCTCCGGGACAGGGGGCCGCAGATACGCAGTATTTT; J: TRBJ2-3; V: TRBV24-1; D: TRBD1; size: few
CDR3: CASSQVLAVNTGELFF; DNA: TGCGCCAGCAGCCAAGTTCTAGCGGTGAACACCGGGGAGCTGTTTTTT; J: TRBJ2-2; V: TRBV4-1; D: TRBD2; size: few
CDR3: CASSQVSSGGGPQETQYF; DNA: TGCGCCAGCAGCCAAGTTTCTAGCGGGGGGGGCCCCCAAGAGACCCAGTACTTC; J: TRBJ2-5; V: TRBV4-1; D: TRBD2; size: once
CDR3: CASGTGTGNTGELFF; DNA: TGTGCCAGTGGGACCGGGACAGGGAACACCGGGGAGCTGTTTTTT; J: TRBJ2-2; V: TRBV19; D: TRBD1; size: -
CDR3: CASSPDRQNEKLFF; DNA: TGTGCCAGCAGTCCAGACAGGCAAAATGAAAAACTGTTTTTT; J: TRBJ1-4; V: TRBV2; D: -; size: -
CDR3: CASSLVAGSPLHF; DNA: TGTGCCAGCAGCTTAGTTGCAGGCTCACCCCTCCACTTT; J: TRBJ1-6; V: TRBV11-2; D: -; size: -
CDR3: CASSPVGVSYEQYF; DNA: TGTGCCAGCTCACCAGTCGGGGTATCCTACGAGCAGTACTTC; J: TRBJ2-7; V: TRBV18; D: -; size: -
CDR3: CASSLRDRSTDTQYF; DNA: TGTGCCAGCAGCTTAAGGGACAGGAGCACAGATACGCAGTATTTT; J: TRBJ2-3; V: TRBV7-2; D: TRBD1; size: -